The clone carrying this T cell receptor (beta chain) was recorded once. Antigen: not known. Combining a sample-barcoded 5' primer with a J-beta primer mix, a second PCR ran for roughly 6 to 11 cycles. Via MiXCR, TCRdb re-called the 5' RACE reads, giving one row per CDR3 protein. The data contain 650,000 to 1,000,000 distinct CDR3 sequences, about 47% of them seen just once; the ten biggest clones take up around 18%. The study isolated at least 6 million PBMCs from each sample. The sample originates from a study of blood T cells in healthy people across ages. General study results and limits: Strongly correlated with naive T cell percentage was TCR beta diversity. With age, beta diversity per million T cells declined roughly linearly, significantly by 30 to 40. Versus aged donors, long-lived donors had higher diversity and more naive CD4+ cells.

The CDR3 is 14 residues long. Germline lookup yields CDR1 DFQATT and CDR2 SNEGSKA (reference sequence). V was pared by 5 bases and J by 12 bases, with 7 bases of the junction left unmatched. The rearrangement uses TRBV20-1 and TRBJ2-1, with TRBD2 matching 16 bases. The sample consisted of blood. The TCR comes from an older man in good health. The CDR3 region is CSALGLAGGQGQFF. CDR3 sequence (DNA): TGCAGTGCTTTGGGACTAGCGGGAGGGCAGGGGCAGTTCTTC.